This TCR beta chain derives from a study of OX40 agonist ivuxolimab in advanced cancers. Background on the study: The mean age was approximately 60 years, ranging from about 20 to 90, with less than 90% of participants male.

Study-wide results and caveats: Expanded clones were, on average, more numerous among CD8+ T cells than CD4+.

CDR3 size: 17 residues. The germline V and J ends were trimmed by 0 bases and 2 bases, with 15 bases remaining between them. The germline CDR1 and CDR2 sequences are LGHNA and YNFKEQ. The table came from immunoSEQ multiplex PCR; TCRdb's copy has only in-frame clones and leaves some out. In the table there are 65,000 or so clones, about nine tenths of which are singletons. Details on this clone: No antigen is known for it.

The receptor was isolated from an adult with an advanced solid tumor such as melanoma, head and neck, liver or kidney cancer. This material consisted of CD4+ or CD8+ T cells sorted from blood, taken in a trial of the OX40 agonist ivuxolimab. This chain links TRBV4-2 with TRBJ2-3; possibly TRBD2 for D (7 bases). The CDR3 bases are TGTGCCAGCAGCCAAGATACGGGCGGGGGCTTCACAGATACGCAGTATTTT. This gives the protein CASSQDTGGGFTDTQYF.